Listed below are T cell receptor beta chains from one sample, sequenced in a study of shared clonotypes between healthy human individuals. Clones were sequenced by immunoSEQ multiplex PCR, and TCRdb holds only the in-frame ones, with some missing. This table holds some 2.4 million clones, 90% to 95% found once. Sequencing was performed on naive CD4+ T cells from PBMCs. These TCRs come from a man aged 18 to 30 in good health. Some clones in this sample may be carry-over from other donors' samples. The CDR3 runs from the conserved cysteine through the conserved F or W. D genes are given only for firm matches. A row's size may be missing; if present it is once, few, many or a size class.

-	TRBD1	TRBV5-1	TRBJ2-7	CASSWGTGGFNEQYF	TGCGCCAGCAGCTGGGGGACAGGGGGTTTCAACGAGCAGTACTTC
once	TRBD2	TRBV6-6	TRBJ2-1	CASSYSGAGGYNEQFF	TGTGCCAGCAGTTACTCGGGAGCGGGAGGCTACAATGAGCAGTTCTTC
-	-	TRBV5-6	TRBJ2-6	CASSPDIYSGANVLTF	TGTGCCAGCAGCCCGGACATCTACTCTGGGGCCAACGTCCTGACTTTC
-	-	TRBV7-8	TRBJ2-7	CASSSGAPISSYEQYF	TGTGCCAGCAGCTCTGGGGCACCGATTAGCTCCTACGAGCAGTACTTC
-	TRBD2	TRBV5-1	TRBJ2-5	CASSSVAGQETQYF	TGCGCCAGCAGCTCTGTAGCGGGGCAAGAGACCCAGTACTTC
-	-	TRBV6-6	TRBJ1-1	CASSYGVMNTEAFF	TGTGCCAGCAGTTACGGGGTCATGAACACTGAAGCTTTCTTT
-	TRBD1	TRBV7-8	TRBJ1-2	CASSTGQPGYGYTF	TGTGCCAGCAGCACGGGACAGCCAGGGTATGGCTACACCTTC
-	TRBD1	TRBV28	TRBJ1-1	CASSAPGQASPPSAFF	TGTGCCAGCAGTGCCCCGGGACAGGCTTCACCACCCTCGGCTTTCTTT
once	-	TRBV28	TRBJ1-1	CASRSGVGAFF	TGTGCCAGCCGTTCGGGGGTTGGGGCTTTCTTT
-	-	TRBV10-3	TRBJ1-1	CAISDTWDTEAFF	TGTGCCATCAGTGATACGTGGGACACTGAAGCTTTCTTT
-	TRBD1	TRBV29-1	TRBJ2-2	CSVVPPGQVNTGELFF	TGCAGCGTTGTCCCCCCGGGACAGGTGAACACCGGGGAGCTGTTTTTT
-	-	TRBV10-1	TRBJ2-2	CASSDWGASDTGELFF	TGCGCCAGCAGTGATTGGGGGGCTTCGGACACCGGGGAGCTGTTTTTT
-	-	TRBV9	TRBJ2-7	CASSVDRDYEQYF	TGTGCCAGCAGCGTAGACAGGGACTACGAGCAGTACTTC
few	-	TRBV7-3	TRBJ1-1	CASSLTRQGVTEAFF	TGTGCCAGCAGCTTAACTCGGCAGGGCGTGACTGAAGCTTTCTTT
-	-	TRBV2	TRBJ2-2	CASTQEWAGELFF	TGTGCCAGCACCCAAGAATGGGCCGGGGAGCTGTTTTTT
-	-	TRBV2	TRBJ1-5	CASSVLVRGEEPQHF	TGTGCCAGCAGTGTACTCGTGAGGGGGGAAGAGCCCCAGCATTTT
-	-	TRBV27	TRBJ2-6	CASSLNSGANVLTF	TGTGCCAGCAGTCTGAACTCTGGGGCCAACGTCCTGACTTTC
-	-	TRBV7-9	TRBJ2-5	CASSLARAYPRVQETQYF	TGTGCCAGCAGCTTAGCTCGCGCGTACCCAAGAGTCCAAGAGACCCAGTACTTC
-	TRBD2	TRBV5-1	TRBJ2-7	CASSFGTNPYEQYF	TGCGCCAGCAGCTTTGGGACTAACCCATACGAGCAGTACTTC
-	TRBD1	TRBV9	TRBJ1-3	CASSPPGTGISGNTIYF	TGTGCCAGCAGCCCCCCGGGGACAGGAATCTCTGGAAACACCATATATTTT
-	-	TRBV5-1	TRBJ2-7	CASSFDTNYEQYF	TGCGCCAGCAGCTTCGACACGAACTACGAGCAGTACTTC
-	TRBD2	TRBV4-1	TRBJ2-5	CASSQDGGGGRKETQYF	TGCGCCAGCAGCCAAGATGGGGGCGGGGGGCGAAAGGAGACCCAGTACTTC
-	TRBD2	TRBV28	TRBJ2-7	CASTGGRYRDEQYF	TGTGCCAGCACCGGCGGGAGGTACCGGGACGAGCAGTACTTC
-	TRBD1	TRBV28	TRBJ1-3	CASRGDSRSGNTIYF	TGTGCCAGCAGGGGGGACAGTCGCTCTGGAAACACCATATATTTT
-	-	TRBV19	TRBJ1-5	CASSSGRQPQHF	TGTGCCAGTAGTAGTGGCCGTCAGCCCCAGCATTTT
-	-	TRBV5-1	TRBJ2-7	CASSPSPQGYEQYF	TGCGCCAGCAGCCCCTCCCCACAGGGCTACGAGCAGTACTTC
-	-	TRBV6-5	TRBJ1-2	CASSEIQGSYGYTF	TGTGCCAGCAGTGAGATACAGGGAAGCTATGGCTACACCTTC
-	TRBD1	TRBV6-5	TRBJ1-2	CASSYSLGQGVGGYTF	TGTGCCAGCAGTTACAGTCTGGGACAGGGGGTTGGAGGCTACACCTTC
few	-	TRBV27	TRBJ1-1	CASSLYRRDTEAFF	TGTGCCAGCAGTTTATATCGGAGGGACACTGAAGCTTTCTTT
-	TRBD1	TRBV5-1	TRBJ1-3	CASSLQGQGAGNTIYF	TGCGCCAGCAGCCTCCAGGGACAGGGGGCTGGAAACACCATATATTTT
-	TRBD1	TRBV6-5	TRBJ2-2	CASSRTGPFTGELFF	TGTGCCAGCAGCCGGACAGGTCCCTTCACCGGGGAGCTGTTTTTT
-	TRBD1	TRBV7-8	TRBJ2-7	CASSYYNRDRKGEQYF	TGTGCCAGCAGCTACTACAACCGGGACAGAAAAGGCGAGCAGTACTTC
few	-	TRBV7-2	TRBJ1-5	CASSEGAYHQPQHF	TGTGCCAGCAGCGAAGGGGCGTATCATCAGCCCCAGCATTTT
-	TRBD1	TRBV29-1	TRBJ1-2	CSVEGSSGQGLVSYGYTF	TGCAGCGTTGAAGGATCGTCGGGACAGGGGTTAGTTTCCTATGGCTACACCTTC
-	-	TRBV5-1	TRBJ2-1	CASSLSGAYNEQFF	TGCGCCAGCAGCTTGTCGGGGGCCTACAATGAGCAGTTCTTC
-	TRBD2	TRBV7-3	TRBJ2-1	CASSLRPREGRDEQFF	TGTGCCAGCAGCTTACGGCCGCGGGAGGGCAGAGATGAGCAGTTCTTC
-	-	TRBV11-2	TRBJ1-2	CASSLGRGSNYGYTF	TGTGCCAGCAGCTTAGGCCGGGGTTCTAACTATGGCTACACCTTC
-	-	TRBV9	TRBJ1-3	CASSPRTNSGNTIYF	TGTGCCAGCAGCCCGCGGACAAACTCTGGAAACACCATATATTTT
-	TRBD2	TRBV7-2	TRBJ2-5	CASSFISGGSRETQYF	TGTGCCAGCAGCTTTATCTCGGGAGGCTCTAGAGAGACCCAGTACTTC
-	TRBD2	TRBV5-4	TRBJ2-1	CASSTGLAGARSSYNEQFF	TGTGCCAGCAGCACCGGACTAGCGGGAGCCCGGAGCTCCTACAATGAGCAGTTCTTC
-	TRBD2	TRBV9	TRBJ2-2	CASSEGLAGGPTGELFF	TGTGCCAGCAGCGAGGGACTAGCGGGAGGGCCTACCGGGGAGCTGTTTTTT
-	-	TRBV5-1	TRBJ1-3	CASKVGEAGNTIYF	TGCGCCAGCAAGGTCGGGGAGGCTGGAAACACCATATATTTT
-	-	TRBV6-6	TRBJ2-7	CASSYINRIPYEQYF	TGTGCCAGCAGTTACATAAACAGGATTCCGTACGAGCAGTACTTC
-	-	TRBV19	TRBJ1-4	CASSSTTGINEKLFF	TGTGCCAGTAGTAGTACCACAGGGATTAATGAAAAACTGTTTTTT
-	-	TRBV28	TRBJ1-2	CASQEAGGYTF	TGTGCCAGCCAAGAGGCAGGAGGCTACACCTTC
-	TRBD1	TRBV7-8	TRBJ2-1	CASSPTTGGSSEQFF	TGTGCCAGCAGCCCGACGACAGGGGGCTCAAGTGAGCAGTTCTTC
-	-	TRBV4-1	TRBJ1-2	CASSQQGGGGYTF	TGCGCCAGCAGCCAGCAGGGAGGGGGTGGCTACACCTTC
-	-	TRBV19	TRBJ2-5	CASSTGAIETQYF	TGTGCCAGTAGTACAGGAGCCATAGAGACCCAGTACTTC
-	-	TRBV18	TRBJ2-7	CASSPGTRHDYEQYF	TGTGCCAGCTCACCTGGGACACGACACGACTACGAGCAGTACTTC
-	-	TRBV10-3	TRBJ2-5	CAIRAPQETQYF	TGTGCCATCAGAGCCCCCCAAGAGACCCAGTACTTC
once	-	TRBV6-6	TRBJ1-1	CASTGRVSNTEAFF	TGTGCCAGCACCGGCCGGGTGTCGAACACTGAAGCTTTCTTT
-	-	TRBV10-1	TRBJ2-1	CASREEYNEQFF	TGCGCCAGCAGGGAGGAGTACAATGAGCAGTTCTTC
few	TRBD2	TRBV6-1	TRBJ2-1	CASSPPASGNNEQFF	TGTGCCAGCAGTCCCCCGGCTAGCGGGAACAATGAGCAGTTCTTC
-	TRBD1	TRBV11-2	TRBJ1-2	CASSLEGRGRVYGYTF	TGTGCCAGCAGCTTAGAGGGCAGGGGGAGAGTTTATGGCTACACCTTC